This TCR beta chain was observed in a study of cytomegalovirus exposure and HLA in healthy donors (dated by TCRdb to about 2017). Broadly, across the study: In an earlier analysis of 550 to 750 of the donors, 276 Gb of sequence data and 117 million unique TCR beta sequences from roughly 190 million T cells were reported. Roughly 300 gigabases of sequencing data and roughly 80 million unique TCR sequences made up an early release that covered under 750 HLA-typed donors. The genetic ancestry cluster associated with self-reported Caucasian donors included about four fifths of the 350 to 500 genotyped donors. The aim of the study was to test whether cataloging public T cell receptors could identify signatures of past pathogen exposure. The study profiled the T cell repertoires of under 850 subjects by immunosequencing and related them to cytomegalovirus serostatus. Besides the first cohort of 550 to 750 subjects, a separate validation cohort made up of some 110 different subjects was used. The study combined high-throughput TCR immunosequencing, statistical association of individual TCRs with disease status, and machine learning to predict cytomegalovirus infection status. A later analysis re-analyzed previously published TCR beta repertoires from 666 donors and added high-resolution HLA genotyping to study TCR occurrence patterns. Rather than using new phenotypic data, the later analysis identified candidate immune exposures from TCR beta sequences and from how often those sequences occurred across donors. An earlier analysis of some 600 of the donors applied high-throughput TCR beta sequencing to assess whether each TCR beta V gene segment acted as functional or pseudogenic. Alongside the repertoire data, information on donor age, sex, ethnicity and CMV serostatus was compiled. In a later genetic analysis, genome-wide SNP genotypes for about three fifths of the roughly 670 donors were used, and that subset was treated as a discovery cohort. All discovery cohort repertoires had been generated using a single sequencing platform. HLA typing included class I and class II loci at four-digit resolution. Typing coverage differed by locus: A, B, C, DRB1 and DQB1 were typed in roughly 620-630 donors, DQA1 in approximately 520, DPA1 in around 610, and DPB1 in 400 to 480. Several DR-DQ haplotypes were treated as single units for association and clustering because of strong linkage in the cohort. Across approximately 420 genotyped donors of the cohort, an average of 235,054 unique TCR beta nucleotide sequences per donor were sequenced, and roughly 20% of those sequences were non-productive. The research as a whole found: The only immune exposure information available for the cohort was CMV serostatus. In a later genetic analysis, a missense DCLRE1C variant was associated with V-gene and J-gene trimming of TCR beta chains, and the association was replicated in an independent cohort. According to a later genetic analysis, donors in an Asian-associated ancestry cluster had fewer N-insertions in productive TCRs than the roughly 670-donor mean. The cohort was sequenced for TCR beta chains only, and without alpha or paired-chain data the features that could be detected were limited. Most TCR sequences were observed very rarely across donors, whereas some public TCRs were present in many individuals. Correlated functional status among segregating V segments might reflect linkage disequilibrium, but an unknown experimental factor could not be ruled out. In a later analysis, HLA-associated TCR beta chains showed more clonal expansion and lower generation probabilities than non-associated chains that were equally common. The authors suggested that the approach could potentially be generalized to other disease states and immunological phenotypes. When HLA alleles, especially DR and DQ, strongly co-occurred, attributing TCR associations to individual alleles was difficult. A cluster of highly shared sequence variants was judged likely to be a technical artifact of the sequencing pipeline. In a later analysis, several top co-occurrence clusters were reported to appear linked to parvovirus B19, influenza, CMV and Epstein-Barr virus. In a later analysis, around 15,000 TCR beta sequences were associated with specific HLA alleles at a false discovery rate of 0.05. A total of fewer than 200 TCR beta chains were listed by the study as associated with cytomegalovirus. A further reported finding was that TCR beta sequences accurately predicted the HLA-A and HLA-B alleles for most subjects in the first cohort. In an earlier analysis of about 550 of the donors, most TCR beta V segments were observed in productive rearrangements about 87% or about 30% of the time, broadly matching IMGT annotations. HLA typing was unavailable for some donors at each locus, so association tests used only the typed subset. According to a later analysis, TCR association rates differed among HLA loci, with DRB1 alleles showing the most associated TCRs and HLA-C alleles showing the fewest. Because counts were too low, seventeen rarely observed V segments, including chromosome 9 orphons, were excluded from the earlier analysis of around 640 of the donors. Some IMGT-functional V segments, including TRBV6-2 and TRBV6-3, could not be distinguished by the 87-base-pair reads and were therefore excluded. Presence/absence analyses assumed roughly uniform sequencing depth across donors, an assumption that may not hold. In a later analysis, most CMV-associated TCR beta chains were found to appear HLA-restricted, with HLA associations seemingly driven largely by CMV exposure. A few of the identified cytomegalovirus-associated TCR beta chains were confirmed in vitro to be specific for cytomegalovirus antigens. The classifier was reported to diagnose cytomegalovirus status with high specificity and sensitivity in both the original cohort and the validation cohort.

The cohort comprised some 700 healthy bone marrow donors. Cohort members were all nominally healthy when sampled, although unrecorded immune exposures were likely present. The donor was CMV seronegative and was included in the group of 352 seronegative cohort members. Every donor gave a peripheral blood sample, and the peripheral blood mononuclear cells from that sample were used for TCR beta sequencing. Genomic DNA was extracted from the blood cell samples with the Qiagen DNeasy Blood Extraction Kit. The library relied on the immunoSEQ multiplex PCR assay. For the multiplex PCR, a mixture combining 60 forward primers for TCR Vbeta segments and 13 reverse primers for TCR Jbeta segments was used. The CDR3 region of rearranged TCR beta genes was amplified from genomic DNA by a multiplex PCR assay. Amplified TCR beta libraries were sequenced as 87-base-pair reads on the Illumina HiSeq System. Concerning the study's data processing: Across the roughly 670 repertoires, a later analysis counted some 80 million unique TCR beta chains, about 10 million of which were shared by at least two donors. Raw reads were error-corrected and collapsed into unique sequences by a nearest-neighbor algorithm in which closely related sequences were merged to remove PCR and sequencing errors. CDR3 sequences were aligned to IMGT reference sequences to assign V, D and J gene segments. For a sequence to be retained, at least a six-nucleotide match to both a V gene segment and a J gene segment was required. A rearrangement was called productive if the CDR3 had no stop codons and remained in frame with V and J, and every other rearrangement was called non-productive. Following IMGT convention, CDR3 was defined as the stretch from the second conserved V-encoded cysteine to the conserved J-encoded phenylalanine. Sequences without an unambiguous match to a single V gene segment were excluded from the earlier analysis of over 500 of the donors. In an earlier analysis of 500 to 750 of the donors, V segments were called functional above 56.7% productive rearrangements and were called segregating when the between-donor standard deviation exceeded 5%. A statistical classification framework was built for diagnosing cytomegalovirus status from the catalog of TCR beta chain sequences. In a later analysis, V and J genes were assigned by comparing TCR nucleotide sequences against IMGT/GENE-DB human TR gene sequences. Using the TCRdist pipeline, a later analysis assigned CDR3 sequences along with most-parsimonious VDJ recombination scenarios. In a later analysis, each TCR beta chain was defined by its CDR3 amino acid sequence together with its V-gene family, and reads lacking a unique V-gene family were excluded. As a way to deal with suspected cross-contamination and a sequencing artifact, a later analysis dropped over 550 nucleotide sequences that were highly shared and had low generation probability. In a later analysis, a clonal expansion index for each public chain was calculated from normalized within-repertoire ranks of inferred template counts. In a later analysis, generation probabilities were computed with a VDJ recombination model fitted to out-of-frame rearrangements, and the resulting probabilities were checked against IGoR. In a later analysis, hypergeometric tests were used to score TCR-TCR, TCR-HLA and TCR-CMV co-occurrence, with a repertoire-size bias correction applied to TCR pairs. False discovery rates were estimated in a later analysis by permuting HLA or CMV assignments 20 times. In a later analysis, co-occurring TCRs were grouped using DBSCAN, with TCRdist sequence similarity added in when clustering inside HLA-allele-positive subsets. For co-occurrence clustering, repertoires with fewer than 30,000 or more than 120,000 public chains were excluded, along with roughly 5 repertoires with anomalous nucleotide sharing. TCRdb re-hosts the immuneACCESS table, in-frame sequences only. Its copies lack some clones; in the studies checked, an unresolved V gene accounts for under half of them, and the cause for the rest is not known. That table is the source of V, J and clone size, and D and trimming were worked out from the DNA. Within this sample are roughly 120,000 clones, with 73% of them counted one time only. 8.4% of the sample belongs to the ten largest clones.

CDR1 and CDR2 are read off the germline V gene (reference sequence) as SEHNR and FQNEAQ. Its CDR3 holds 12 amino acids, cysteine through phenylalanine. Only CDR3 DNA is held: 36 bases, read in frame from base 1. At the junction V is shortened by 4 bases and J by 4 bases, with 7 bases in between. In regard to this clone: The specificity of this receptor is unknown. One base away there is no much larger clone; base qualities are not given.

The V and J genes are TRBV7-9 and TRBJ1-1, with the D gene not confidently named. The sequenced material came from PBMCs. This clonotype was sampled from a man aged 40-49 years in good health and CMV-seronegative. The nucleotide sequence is TGTGCCAGCAGCTCAGACACCACTGAAGCTTTCTTT. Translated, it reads CASSSDTTEAFF. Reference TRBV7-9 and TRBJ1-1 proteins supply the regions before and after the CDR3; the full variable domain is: DTGVSQNPRHKITKRGQNVTFRCDPISEHNRLYWYRQTLGQGPEFLTYFQNEAQLEKSRLLSDRFSAERPKGSFSTLEIQRTEQGDSAMYLCASSSDTTEAFFGQGTRLTVV.